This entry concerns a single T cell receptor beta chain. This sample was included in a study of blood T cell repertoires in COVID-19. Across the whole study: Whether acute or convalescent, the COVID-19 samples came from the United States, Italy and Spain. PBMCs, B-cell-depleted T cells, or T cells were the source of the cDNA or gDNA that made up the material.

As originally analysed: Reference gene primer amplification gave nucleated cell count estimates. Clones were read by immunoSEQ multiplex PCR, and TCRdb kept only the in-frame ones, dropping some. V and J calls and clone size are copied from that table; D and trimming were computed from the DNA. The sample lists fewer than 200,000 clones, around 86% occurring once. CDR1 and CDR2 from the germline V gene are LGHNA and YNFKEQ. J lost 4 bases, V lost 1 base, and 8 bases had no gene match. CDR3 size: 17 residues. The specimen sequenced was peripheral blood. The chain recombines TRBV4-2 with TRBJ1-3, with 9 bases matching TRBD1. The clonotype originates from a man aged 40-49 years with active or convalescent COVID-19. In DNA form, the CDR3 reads TGTGCCAGCAGCCAAGCCGGGACAGGGCGAGCGGGAAACACCATATATTTT. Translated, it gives CASSQAGTGRAGNTIYF.